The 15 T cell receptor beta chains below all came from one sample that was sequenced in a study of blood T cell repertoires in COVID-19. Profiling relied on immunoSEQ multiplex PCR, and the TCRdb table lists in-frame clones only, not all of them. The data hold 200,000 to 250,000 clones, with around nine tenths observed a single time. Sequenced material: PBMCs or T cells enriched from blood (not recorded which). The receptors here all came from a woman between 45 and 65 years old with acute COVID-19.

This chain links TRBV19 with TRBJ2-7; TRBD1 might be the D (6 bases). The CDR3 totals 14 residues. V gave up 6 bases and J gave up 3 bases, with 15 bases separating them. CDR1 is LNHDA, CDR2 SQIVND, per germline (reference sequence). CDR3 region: CASSPGPGDYEQYF. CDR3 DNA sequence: TGTGCCAGTAGCCCGGGCCCAGGGGACTACGAGCAGTACTTC.

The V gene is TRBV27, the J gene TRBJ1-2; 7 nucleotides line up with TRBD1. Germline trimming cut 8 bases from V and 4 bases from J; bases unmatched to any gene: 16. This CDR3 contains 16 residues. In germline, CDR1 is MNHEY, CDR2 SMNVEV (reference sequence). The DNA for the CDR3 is TGTGCCAGCTCTAATGGGGACAGAGCGGCGGTCTATGGCTACACCTTC. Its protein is CASSNGDRAAVYGYTF.

CDR3 in amino acids: CASSAGTGYEQYF. Here the CDR3 DNA reads TGTGCCAGCAGTGCAGGGACAGGATACGAGCAGTACTTC. This chain uses TRBV5-4 with TRBJ2-7, with 8 bases that match TRBD1. Germline loops: CDR1 SGHNT, CDR2 YYREEE (reference sequence). The CDR3 extends over 13 amino acids. After removal of 5 bases from V and 4 bases from J, the junction contained 5 bases not matched to a gene.

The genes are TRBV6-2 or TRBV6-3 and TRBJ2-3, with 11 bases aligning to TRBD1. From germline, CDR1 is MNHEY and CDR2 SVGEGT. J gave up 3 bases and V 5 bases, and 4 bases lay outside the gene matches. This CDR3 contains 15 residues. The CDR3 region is CASSTRDRGTDTQYF. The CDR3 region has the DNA TGTGCCAGCAGTACCCGGGACAGGGGGACAGATACGCAGTATTTT.

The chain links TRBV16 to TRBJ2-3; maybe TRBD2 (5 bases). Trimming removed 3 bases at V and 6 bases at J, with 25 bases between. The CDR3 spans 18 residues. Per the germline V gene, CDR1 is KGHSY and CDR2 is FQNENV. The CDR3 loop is CASSHGILSAPRRDTQYF. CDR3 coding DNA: TGTGCCAGCAGCCACGGGATCCTTAGCGCCCCCCGTCGCGATACGCAGTATTTT.

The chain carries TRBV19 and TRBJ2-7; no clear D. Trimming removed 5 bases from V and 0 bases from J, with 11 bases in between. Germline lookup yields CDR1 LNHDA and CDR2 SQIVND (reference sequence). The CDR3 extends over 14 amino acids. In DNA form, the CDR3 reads TGTGCCAGTAGTCCCCGACGGAGCTCCTACGAGCAGTACTTC. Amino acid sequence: CASSPRRSSYEQYF.

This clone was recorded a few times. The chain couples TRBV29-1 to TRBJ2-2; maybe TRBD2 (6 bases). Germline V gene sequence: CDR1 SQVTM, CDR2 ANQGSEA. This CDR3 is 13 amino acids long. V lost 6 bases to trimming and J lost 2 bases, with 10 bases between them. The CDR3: CSVATSNTGELFF. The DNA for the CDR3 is TGCAGCGTCGCGACTAGTAACACCGGGGAGCTGTTTTTT.

The DNA for the CDR3 is TGTGCCACCAAGCCGGGACTAGCGGGAGGGAATGAGCAGTTCTTC. Encoded protein: CATKPGLAGGNEQFF. The chain has TRBV6-5 and TRBJ2-1; 16 bases line up with TRBD2. CDR1 is MNHEY, CDR2 SVGAGI, per germline. V was pared by 10 bases and J by 7 bases, with 7 bases of the junction left unmatched. This CDR3 is built from 15 residues.

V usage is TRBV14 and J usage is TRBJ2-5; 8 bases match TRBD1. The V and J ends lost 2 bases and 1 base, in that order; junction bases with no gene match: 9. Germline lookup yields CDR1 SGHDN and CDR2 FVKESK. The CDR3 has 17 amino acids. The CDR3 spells CASSQHRDRLLQETQYF. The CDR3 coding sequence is TGTGCCAGCAGCCAACACCGGGACAGGCTTCTCCAAGAGACCCAGTACTTC.

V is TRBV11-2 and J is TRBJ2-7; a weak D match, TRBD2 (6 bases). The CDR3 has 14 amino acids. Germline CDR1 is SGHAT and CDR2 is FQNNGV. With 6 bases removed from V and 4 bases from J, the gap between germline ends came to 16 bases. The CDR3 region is CASSRDSRQYEQYF. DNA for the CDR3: TGTGCCAGCAGTCGGGACTCCCGGCAATACGAGCAGTACTTC.

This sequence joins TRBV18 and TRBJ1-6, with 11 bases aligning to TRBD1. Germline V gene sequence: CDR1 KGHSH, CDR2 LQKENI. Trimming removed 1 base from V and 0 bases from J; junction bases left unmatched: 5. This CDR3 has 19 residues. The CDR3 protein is CASSPLRTGGSSYNSPLHF. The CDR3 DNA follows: TGTGCCAGCTCACCACTCAGGACAGGGGGCAGCTCCTATAATTCACCCCTCCACTTT.

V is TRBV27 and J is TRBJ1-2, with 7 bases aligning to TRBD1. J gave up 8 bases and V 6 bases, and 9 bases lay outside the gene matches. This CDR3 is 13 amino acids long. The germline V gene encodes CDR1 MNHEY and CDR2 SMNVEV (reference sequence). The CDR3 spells CASRFPGGWGYTF. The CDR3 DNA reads TGTGCCAGCAGATTCCCAGGGGGTTGGGGCTACACCTTC.

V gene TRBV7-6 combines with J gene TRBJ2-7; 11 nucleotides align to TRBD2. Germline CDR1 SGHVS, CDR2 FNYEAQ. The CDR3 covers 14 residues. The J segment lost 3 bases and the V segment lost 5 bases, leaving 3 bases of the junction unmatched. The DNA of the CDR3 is TGTGCCAGCAGCACAGGACTAGCGGGCTACGAGCAGTACTTC. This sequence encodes CASSTGLAGYEQYF.

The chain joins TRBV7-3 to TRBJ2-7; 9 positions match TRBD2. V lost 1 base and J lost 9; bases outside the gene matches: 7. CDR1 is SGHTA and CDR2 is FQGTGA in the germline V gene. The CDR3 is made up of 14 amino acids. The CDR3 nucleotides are TGTGCCAGCAGCTTAAGAGATAGCGGGAGTCGGCAGTACTTC. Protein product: CASSLRDSGSRQYF.

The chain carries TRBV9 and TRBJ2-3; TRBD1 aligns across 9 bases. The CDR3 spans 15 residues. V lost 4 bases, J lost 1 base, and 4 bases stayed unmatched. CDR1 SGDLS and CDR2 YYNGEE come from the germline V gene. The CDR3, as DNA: TGTGCCAGCAGCTTACGACAGGGGGGCACAGATACGCAGTATTTT. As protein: CASSLRQGGTDTQYF. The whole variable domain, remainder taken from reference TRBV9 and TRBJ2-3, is DSGVTQTPKHLITATGQRVTLRCSPRSGDLSVYWYQQSLDQGLQFLIQYYNGEERAKGNILERFSAQQFPDLHSELNLSSLELGDSALYFCASSLRQGGTDTQYFGPGTRLTVL.